A single sample gave rise to the 31 T cell receptor beta chains below, sequenced in a study of cytomegalovirus exposure and HLA in healthy donors. Vbeta (60) and Jbeta (13) primers were used in the PCR. This table comes from immunoSEQ multiplex PCR, and its TCRdb copy is limited to in-frame clones, with some not included. The sample holds some 130,000 clones. Sequencing was carried out using PBMCs. All receptors come from a man aged 18 to 29 in good health and CMV-seronegative.

The rearrangement joins TRBV19 to TRBJ2-1; 10 bases map to TRBD1. After removal of 5 bases from V and 6 bases from J, the junction contained 4 bases not matched to a gene. Germline V gene sequence: CDR1 LNHDA, CDR2 SQIVND (reference sequence). The CDR3 is made up of 14 amino acids. The CDR3 sequence: CASSDRDRGNEQFF. CDR3 DNA: TGTGCCAGTAGTGATCGGGACAGGGGCAATGAGCAGTTCTTC.

The chain recombines TRBV7-2 with TRBJ1-2; D not certain. Germline CDR1 reads SGHTA; CDR2 reads FQGNSA. The CDR3 totals 14 residues. V was trimmed by 3 bases and J by 5 bases, leaving 13 bases between them. The CDR3 bases are TGTGCCAGCAGCTTTGACACGGCGACGTATGGCTACACCTTC. Protein sequence: CASSFDTATYGYTF.

The gene calls are TRBV19 and TRBJ2-1; TRBD2 aligns across 7 bases. There are 12 residues in the CDR3. V shed 4 bases and J 7 bases; nucleotides not matched to a gene: 1. CDR1 is LNHDA and CDR2 is SQIVND in the germline V gene (reference sequence). The CDR3 sequence: CASSTSGNEQFF. The CDR3 DNA reads as TGTGCCAGTAGTACTAGCGGAAATGAGCAGTTCTTC.

V usage is TRBV28 and J usage is TRBJ2-7; 9 nucleotides match TRBD1. V gave up 2 bases and J gave up 9 bases; unmatched junction bases: 2. CDR1 and CDR2 (germline): MDHEN, SYDVKM. The CDR3 is 12 residues long. This CDR3 reads CASSLGTGLQYF. As DNA, the CDR3 is TGTGCCAGCAGTTTAGGGACAGGGTTGCAGTACTTC.

The genes are TRBV4-1 and TRBJ1-1, with D possibly being TRBD1 (5 bases). The CDR3 is 17 residues long. Trimming stripped 1 base from V and 2 bases from J, with 17 bases between. Germline CDR1 and CDR2: MGHRA and YSYEKL. In DNA, the CDR3 is TGCGCCAGCAGCCAAGGGGATCGGACATTCGAAAACACTGAAGCTTTCTTT. This gives the protein CASSQGDRTFENTEAFF.

V is TRBV27 and J is TRBJ1-1; 8 nucleotides agree with TRBD1. The length of the CDR3 is 14 residues. Germline CDR1 reads MNHEY; CDR2 reads SMNVEV (reference sequence). Losses at the gene ends were 5 bases for V and 4 bases for J; bases not matched to a gene: 6. CDR3 residues: CASSQRQGITEAFF. The CDR3 DNA reads TGTGCCAGCAGTCAACGACAGGGGATCACTGAAGCTTTCTTT.

The V gene is TRBV5-6, the J gene TRBJ1-2; 7 nucleotides agree with TRBD1. CDR1 and CDR2 (germline): SGHDT, YYEEEE. V lost 7 bases to trimming and J lost 4 bases; unmatched junction nucleotides: 10. The CDR3 totals 14 residues. The CDR3 nucleotides read TGTGCCAGCCTTTCCAGGGGGGCGATCTATGGCTACACCTTC. Encoded protein: CASLSRGAIYGYTF.

The genes are TRBV6-5 and TRBJ1-2; no definite D call. Per germline, CDR1 MNHEY and CDR2 SVGAGI. V dropped 4 bases and J dropped 8 bases, with 14 bases sitting between them. There are 13 residues in the CDR3. In nucleotides, the CDR3 is TGTGCCAGCAGTTCCGGGGAGTTAGGGGGCTACACCTTC. Translated: CASSSGELGGYTF.

This chain joins TRBV9 and TRBJ2-3; 9 positions match TRBD2. Germline CDR1 SGDLS, CDR2 YYNGEE. The CDR3 runs 16 residues. Trimming took 0 bases from V and 5 from J; bases not matched to a gene: 7. The CDR3 region is CASSVDLAGIVDTQYF. The CDR3 DNA reads TGTGCCAGCAGCGTAGACCTAGCGGGGATAGTAGATACGCAGTATTTT.

The chain links TRBV7-2 to TRBJ2-7, with TRBD1 as a possible D gene (5 bases). Germline CDR1 reads SGHTA; CDR2 reads FQGNSA. The V end was cut by 0 bases, the J end by 3 bases, with 18 bases between. The CDR3 length is 17 residues. The chain's CDR3 is CASSLAGVAGADYEQYF. The DNA of the CDR3 is TGTGCCAGCAGCTTAGCAGGGGTTGCCGGTGCGGACTACGAGCAGTACTTC.

The genes are TRBV7-8 and TRBJ1-5; no reliable D call. The V end lost 0 bases, the J end lost 7 bases, and 4 bases lay between the germline ends. The V gene's germline CDR1 is SGHVS and CDR2 FQNEAQ. The CDR3 contains 12 residues. The DNA for the CDR3 is TGTGCCAGCAGCTTAGCGTCGCAGCCCCAGCATTTT. This codes for CASSLASQPQHF.

The chain recombines TRBV11-2 with TRBJ2-2; 8 bases map to TRBD2. The J segment lost 3 bases and the V segment lost 8 bases, leaving 5 bases of the junction unmatched. There are 14 residues in the CDR3. From germline, CDR1 is SGHAT and CDR2 FQNNGV. CDR3 residues: CASLSGTYTGELFF. CDR3 bases: TGTGCCAGCCTTAGCGGGACTTACACCGGGGAGCTGTTTTTT.

The chain recombines TRBV9 with TRBJ1-1; 9 bases fit TRBD1. In germline, CDR1 is SGDLS, CDR2 YYNGEE. Trimming at V came to 4 bases and at J to 4 bases, leaving 8 bases not matched to a gene. The CDR3 contains 15 residues. The chain's CDR3 is CASSLRTGEGTEAFF. The CDR3 coding sequence is TGTGCCAGCAGCCTTAGGACAGGGGAGGGCACTGAAGCTTTCTTT.

This sequence joins TRBV7-2 and TRBJ2-7; no definite D call. CDR1 is SGHTA and CDR2 is FQGNSA in the germline V gene. This CDR3 contains 13 residues. V lost 1 base, J lost 6 bases, and 10 bases lay in between. The CDR3 nucleotides read TGTGCCAGCAGCTTAGGTGCAGGCAGCGAGCAGTACTTC. This gives the protein CASSLGAGSEQYF.

This chain connects TRBV6-4 to TRBJ2-3; D gene ambiguous. V lost 2 bases and J 2 bases, leaving 8 bases between the germline ends. The CDR3 spans 14 residues. The V gene's germline CDR1 is MRHNA and CDR2 SNTAGT. This CDR3 reads CASSDDSYTDTQYF. The CDR3 DNA follows: TGTGCCAGCAGTGACGACTCCTACACAGATACGCAGTATTTT.

The chain couples TRBV28 to TRBJ2-7; 9 bases are shared with TRBD2. The CDR3 is 15 amino acids. CDR1 is MDHEN and CDR2 is SYDVKM in the germline V gene. The J segment lost 3 bases and the V segment lost 6 bases, leaving 9 bases of the junction unmatched. CDR3 residues: CASRSGTSMFYEQYF. CDR3 sequence (DNA): TGTGCCAGCAGGTCCGGGACTAGCATGTTCTACGAGCAGTACTTC. Combining the CDR3 with reference TRBV28 and TRBJ2-7 gives the whole variable domain DVKVTQSSRYLVKRTGEKVFLECVQDMDHENMFWYRQDPGLGLRLIYFSYDVKMKEKGDIPEGYSVSREKKERFSLILESASTNQTSMYLCASRSGTSMFYEQYFGPGTRLTVT.

About this clone: At one of its ends the junction is not consistent with the germline gene, which may arise from a read error. The rearrangement uses TRBV2 and TRBJ1-4; D ambiguous. Germline values: CDR1 SNHLY, CDR2 FYNNEI. CDR3 size: 15 residues. DNA for the CDR3: TGTGCCAGCAGCGAAGCGGCAGGAACTAATGAAAAACTGTTTTTT. This sequence encodes CASSEAAGTNEKLFF.

The chain recombines TRBV9 with TRBJ2-2, with TRBD2 as a possible D gene (6 bases). V lost 3 bases, J lost 4 bases, and 16 bases lay in between. The V gene's germline CDR1 is SGDLS and CDR2 YYNGEE. CDR3 size: 16 residues. The CDR3 nucleotides read TGTGCCAGCAGCGAGCGAAGCGGGTTGGGCACCGGGGAGCTGTTTTTT. Translated: CASSERSGLGTGELFF. Together with reference TRBV9 and TRBJ2-2, the CDR3 gives the full variable domain: DSGVTQTPKHLITATGQRVTLRCSPRSGDLSVYWYQQSLDQGLQFLIQYYNGEERAKGNILERFSAQQFPDLHSELNLSSLELGDSALYFCASSERSGLGTGELFFGEGSRLTVL.

The V and J genes are TRBV4-3 and TRBJ2-7; no reliable D call. CDR1 is LGHNA, CDR2 YSLEER, per germline. The CDR3 sequence is 17 residues long. V was cut by 0 bases and J by 2 bases, with 17 bases left in between. This chain's CDR3 is CASSQDSRQRHAYEQYF. In DNA, the CDR3 is TGCGCCAGCAGCCAAGATAGTAGGCAGCGCCACGCCTACGAGCAGTACTTC.

The chain uses TRBV19 and TRBJ2-7; TRBD2 matches 8 bases. Germline V CDR1 and CDR2: LNHDA, SQIVND (reference sequence). J was trimmed by 4 bases and V by 6 bases; bases with no gene match: 5. This CDR3 has 13 residues. CDR3 amino acids: CASSGRAHYEQYF. The CDR3 coding sequence is TGTGCCAGTAGCGGGAGGGCACATTACGAGCAGTACTTC.

The chain recombines TRBV6-6 with TRBJ1-2, with TRBD1 matching 7 bases. Germline CDR1 and CDR2: MNHNY and SVGAGI (reference sequence). Trimming removed 7 bases from V and 7 bases from J; junction bases left unmatched: 12. CDR3 length equals 14 residues. The CDR3 reads CASTSGQEWGGYTF. CDR3 in DNA: TGTGCCAGCACTTCTGGACAGGAATGGGGTGGCTACACCTTC.

The chain uses TRBV27 and TRBJ1-5; 11 nucleotides line up with TRBD1. The junction had 7 bases not matched to a gene; V was cut back by 6 bases and J by 6 bases. This CDR3 is 15 amino acids long. The germline V gene has CDR1 MNHEY and CDR2 SMNVEV (reference sequence). The CDR3 is CASSSGTGGFQPQHF. CDR3 DNA sequence: TGTGCCAGCAGCTCCGGGACAGGGGGGTTTCAGCCCCAGCATTTT.

As DNA, the CDR3 is TGTGCCAGCAGCACTACTCCAGGGGGCGGAAGCAACACTGAAGCTTTCTTT. Translation gives CASSTTPGGGSNTEAFF. This chain joins TRBV7-7 and TRBJ1-1; 8 nucleotides agree with TRBD1. The length of the CDR3 is 17 residues. After removal of 5 bases from V and 2 bases from J, the junction contained 13 bases not matched to a gene. Germline lookup yields CDR1 SSHAT and CDR2 FNYEAQ (reference sequence). The full variable domain, with the rest looked up from reference TRBV7-7 and TRBJ1-1, is GAGVSQSPRYKVTKRGQDVTLRCDPISSHATLYWYQQALGQGPEFLTYFNYEAQPDKSGLPSDRFSAERPEGSISTLTIQRTEQRDSAMYRCASSTTPGGGSNTEAFFGQGTRLTVV.

This sequence joins TRBV9 and TRBJ1-2; TRBD1 matches at 7 bases. This CDR3 region has 16 residues. J was trimmed by 3 bases and V by 0 bases; bases with no gene match: 8. Germline values: CDR1 SGDLS, CDR2 YYNGEE. Written as DNA, the CDR3 is TGTGCCAGCAGCGTAGAAGGGGGCACTTCCTACTATGGCTACACCTTC. Residues: CASSVEGGTSYYGYTF.

The chain recombines TRBV15 with TRBJ2-1, with 8 bases identical to TRBD2. Per germline, CDR1 LNHNV and CDR2 YYDKDF (reference sequence). The CDR3 is 18 residues long. V lost 4 bases and J lost 7; bases outside the gene matches: 18. This CDR3 reads CATSTNQRGVAGRNEQFF. As DNA, the CDR3 is TGTGCCACCAGCACCAACCAGCGGGGAGTAGCGGGAAGGAATGAGCAGTTCTTC. Full variable domain (rest looked up from reference TRBV15 and TRBJ2-1): DAMVIQNPRYQVTQFGKPVTLSCSQTLNHNVMYWYQQKSSQAPKLLFHYYDKDFNNEADTPDNFQSRRPNTSFCFLDIRSPGLGDTAMYLCATSTNQRGVAGRNEQFFGPGTRLTVL.

This rearrangement joins TRBV7-2 to TRBJ1-4; TRBD1 is a possible D gene (5 bases). V was cut by 0 bases and J by 6 bases, with 11 bases left in between. Germline CDR1 SGHTA, CDR2 FQGNSA. This CDR3 contains 15 residues. CDR3 residues: CASSLAGVGDEKLFF. CDR3 coding DNA: TGTGCCAGCAGCTTAGCAGGGGTCGGTGATGAAAAACTGTTTTTT.

The chain joins TRBV15 to TRBJ2-7, with TRBD2 identical over 8 bases. The CDR3 runs 16 residues. The V gene end was trimmed by 0 bases and the J gene end by 6 bases; junction bases not matched to a gene: 10. Germline CDR1 is LNHNV and CDR2 is YYDKDF (reference sequence). The CDR3 region has the DNA TGTGCCACCAGCAGAGATGGGGCGGGAGGCCCCTTCGAGCAGTACTTC. This codes for CATSRDGAGGPFEQYF.

CDR3 loop: CASSPRGSNTEAFF. CDR3 bases: TGTGCCAGTAGCCCTAGGGGGTCGAACACTGAAGCTTTCTTT. V and J are TRBV19 and TRBJ1-1; possible D gene TRBD1, 6 bases. V lost 6 bases, J lost 1 base, and 12 bases lay in between. The CDR3 contains 14 residues. CDR1 is LNHDA and CDR2 is SQIVND in the germline V gene (reference sequence).

The rearrangement uses TRBV10-3 and TRBJ2-2, with TRBD2 identical over 10 bases. Unmatched junction bases numbered 8, after V lost 8 bases and J lost 5 bases. The length of the CDR3 is 15 residues. Germline values: CDR1 ENHRY, CDR2 SYGVKD. Here the CDR3 DNA reads TGTGCCATCGGCGGCAGCGGGGGGGAAACCGGGGAGCTGTTTTTT. Translation gives CAIGGSGGETGELFF.

The J gene is TRBJ2-3, the V gene TRBV9, with TRBD2 matching 9 bases. CDR3 length: 14 amino acids. Looked up from germline, CDR1 is SGDLS and CDR2 is YYNGEE. Trimming at V came to 2 bases and at J to 5 bases, leaving 3 bases not matched to a gene. CDR3 amino acids: CASSVRLAEDTQYF. In DNA form, the CDR3 reads TGTGCCAGCAGCGTGAGACTAGCGGAAGATACGCAGTATTTT.

DNA for the CDR3: TGTGCCAGCAGCTTAAGGCCCCGGACTAGCGGGAAAGAGACCCAGTACTTC. Translation gives CASSLRPRTSGKETQYF. This chain links TRBV7-9 with TRBJ2-5; the match to TRBD2 covers 12 bases. The CDR3 sequence is 17 residues long. V lost 2 bases to trimming and J lost 3 bases; unmatched junction nucleotides: 7. Germline loops: CDR1 SEHNR, CDR2 FQNEAQ (reference sequence).